This T cell receptor beta chain derives from a study of blood T cell repertoires in COVID-19. Overall study: Samples of COVID-19 (acute and convalescent) were obtained from the United States, Italy and Spain.

Sequenced by immunoSEQ multiplex PCR; TCRdb stores in-frame clones only, minus some. The table lists about 330,000 clones, approximately 92% of them singletons, with roughly 18% in the top ten. The V gene lost 0 bases and the J gene lost 0 bases, with 14 bases spanning the gap. The germline V gene has CDR1 SGDLS and CDR2 YYNGEE. The length of the CDR3 is 17 residues. Participants came from roughly 25 US areas, aged roughly 18 to 89 years. The study assigned cohorts using participant-reported clinical history. Recovered participants had two consecutive negative NP/OP PCR tests, healthcare professional clearance, or symptom resolution.

Sequencing was done on a sample of PBMCs or T cells enriched from blood (not recorded which). The chain is built from TRBV9 and TRBJ2-3; no reliable D call. This TCR was sampled from a woman aged 25-40 years who had recovered from COVID-19. CDR3 in DNA: TGTGCCAGCAGCGTAGCCCCCTCTCCTCCTAGCACAGATACGCAGTATTTT. Amino acids: CASSVAPSPPSTDTQYF.